The clone carrying this T cell receptor beta chain was seen just once. The data are from a study of naive CD8 T cells in extremely preterm neonates. Clones were read by immunoSEQ multiplex PCR, and TCRdb kept only the in-frame ones, dropping some. The table records 6,000 to 9,000 clones, roughly 92% of them present only once. Cord blood came from elective full-term cesareans at 37-41 weeks without labor or membrane rupture. Germline CDR1 reads SGHVS; CDR2 reads FQNEAQ. This CDR3 spans 14 amino acids. V lost 1 base to trimming and J lost 10 bases, with 11 bases between them. This TCR derives from a newborn in good health. Material for sequencing was naive CD8+ T cells from cord blood. This chain connects TRBV7-8 to TRBJ1-6; D is perhaps TRBD1 (6 bases). The CDR3 reads CASSLVGGRSPLHF. CDR3 bases: TGTGCCAGCAGCTTAGTGGGGGGGCGATCACCCCTCCACTTT.